The present TCR beta chain was sequenced within a study of T cells in Graves' hyperthyroidism and ophthalmopathy. Using RNA transcripts as the source, TCR beta CDR3 regions were amplified. Using the HTBI primer set, a first-round RT-PCR was run on the TCR CDR3. TCRdb re-derived calls from the multiplex PCR reads in MiXCR, one entry per CDR3 protein. The table has 45,000 or so distinct CDR3 sequences, around 45% seen once. General study points: In the blood, most expanded thyroid clonotypes above 0.001 appeared as well.

CDR3 length: 13 amino acids. Germline CDR1 DFQATT, CDR2 SNEGSKA (reference sequence). Across 18 months, stable Graves' hyperthyroidism was marked by no progression to ophthalmopathy. Hyperthyroidism in the patients, aged 18 to 65, was newly diagnosed and under 2 months in duration. Points on this clonotype: Its antigen is unidentified. A junction end diverges from the germline sequence, so it may reflect a read error.

The sample consisted of peripheral blood or thyroid tissue (not recorded which). The sequence was obtained from a woman in her 50s with Graves' hyperthyroidism. The chain carries TRBV20-1 and TRBJ2-5; D tentatively reads TRBD1 or TRBD2 (5 bases each). The CDR3 sequence: CSVRRGGNQPQYF. The CDR3, as DNA: TGCAGTGTTAGACGGGGCGGCAATCAGCCCCAGTACTTC.